The present T cell receptor beta chain was sequenced within a study of blood T cell repertoires in COVID-19. Study in general: Samples representing acute and convalescent COVID-19 were sourced from the United States, Italy and Spain.

Original processing notes: Nucleated cell counts were estimated from reference gene primer amplification. Sequenced by immunoSEQ multiplex PCR; TCRdb stores in-frame clones only, minus some. V and J calls and clone size are as listed in that table; D and trimming were resolved from the DNA. Among fewer than 500,000 clones listed, roughly four fifths were seen once. The trim removed 2 bases at V and 4 bases at J, leaving 8 bases unmatched. CDR1 and CDR2 from the germline V gene are SGHRS and YFSETQ. This CDR3 has 15 amino acids. This clonotype originated in a human donor with acute or convalescent COVID-19. The donor label of this sample is uncertain. The source material was peripheral blood. This chain uses TRBV5-1 with TRBJ2-5; 7 nucleotides line up with TRBD2. Here the CDR3 DNA reads TGCGCCAGCAGCTTTGGAGGCGGGAGACTAGAGACCCAGTACTTC. It is translated as CASSFGGGRLETQYF.